One and the same sample provided the 27 T cell receptor beta chains below, sequenced in a study of regulatory T cells in long-lasting Graves disease. The time point denotes: persistent/refractory GD, antithyroid drugs over 5 years with positive TRAb. Extracted PBMC RNA gave rise to the TCR library. Both iRepertoire HTBI primers and Arm-PCR of CDR3 regions were used to build the TCR beta libraries. TCRdb reprocessed the multiplex PCR reads via MiXCR and lists one record per CDR3 protein. The sample contains nearly 350,000 distinct CDR3 sequences, 20% of which appear only once. The source was peripheral blood mononuclear cells (PBMCs), collected when the disease was refractory, from a patient treated with antithyroid drugs. The source is a female donor with Graves disease.

A word on this clonotype: This could be a read error, since a much larger clone is one nucleotide away. The chain's CDR3 is CASSQVSEVNQPQHF. The DNA of the CDR3 is TGTGCCAGCAGCCAAGTATCAGAGGTTAATCAGCCCCAGCATTTT. This chain joins TRBV3-1 and TRBJ1-5; D is unclear. Trimming removed 1 base from V and 4 bases from J, with 11 bases in between. Germline lookup yields CDR1 LGHDT and CDR2 YNNKEL (reference sequence). The CDR3 runs 15 residues.

The chain is built from TRBV7-8 and TRBJ1-4, with D tentatively TRBD1 (6 bases). CDR1 and CDR2 from the germline V gene are SGHVS and FQNEAQ. The CDR3 runs to 16 residues. V lost 4 bases to trimming and J lost 0 bases, with 12 bases between them. CDR3 in amino acids: CASSSRGGSTNEKLFF. In DNA, the CDR3 is TGTGCCAGCAGCTCTAGGGGGGGGTCAACTAATGAAAAACTGTTTTTT.

The sample holds a few counts of this clonotype. The chain is built from TRBV4-1 and TRBJ1-3; perhaps TRBD1 as D (5 bases). The CDR3 runs to 15 residues. Germline V gene lookup returns CDR1 MGHRA and CDR2 YSYEKL. V dropped 0 bases and J dropped 0 bases, with 6 bases sitting between them. The CDR3 region has the DNA TGCGCCAGCAGCCAAGAGACAGCCTCTGGAAACACCATATATTTT. Its protein product is CASSQETASGNTIYF.

This clonotype was seen at least ten times. This sequence joins TRBV10-3 and TRBJ1-1; 9 bases are shared with TRBD1. The CDR3 has 15 residues. Germline V gives CDR1 ENHRY, CDR2 SYGVKD. V dropped 2 bases and J dropped 4; count of bases not matched to a gene: 5. The CDR3 loop is CAISEGQGFITEAFF. The DNA for the CDR3 is TGTGCCATCAGTGAGGGACAGGGGTTTATCACTGAAGCTTTCTTT.

This clonotype appeared many times. The chain recombines TRBV20-1 with TRBJ1-2, with 7 bases matching TRBD1. Trimming at V came to 5 bases and at J to 3 bases, leaving 0 bases not matched to a gene. Germline V lookup: CDR1 DFQATT, CDR2 SNEGSKA (reference sequence). This CDR3 is 11 amino acids long. This CDR3 reads CSAGQDYGYTF. DNA of the CDR3: TGCAGTGCTGGACAGGACTATGGCTACACCTTC.

This clonotype was counted once. This may come from a read error, since a much larger clone is one base off. The chain carries TRBV20-1 and TRBJ2-7; 12 nucleotides align to TRBD2. The closer fit of TRBJ2-5 to the DNA end suggests the J call may be wrong. Germline-derived CDR1 and CDR2 are DFQATT and SNEGSKA (reference sequence). The CDR3 totals 16 residues. CDR3 coding DNA: TGCAGTACTAGAGACTCTAGCGGGGGGGAACAAGAGACCCAGTACTTC. This translates into CSTRDSSGGEQETQYF.

The chain employs TRBV7-9 and TRBJ1-5; a weak D match, TRBD1 (6 bases). The CDR3 length is 15 residues. V was cut by 5 bases and J by 3 bases, with 14 bases left in between. Per the germline V gene, CDR1 is SEHNR and CDR2 is FQNEAQ (reference sequence). The CDR3 bases are TGTGCCAGCAGCCCCTTCGCGGGACACAATCAGCCCCAGCATTTT. It encodes CASSPFAGHNQPQHF.

This clonotype was recorded a few times. The chain links TRBV5-1 to TRBJ2-7, with D possibly matching TRBD1 (5 bases). The CDR3 has 15 amino acids. Germline V lookup: CDR1 SGHRS, CDR2 YFSETQ. V gave up 5 bases and J gave up 5 bases, with 20 bases separating them. CDR3 region: CASRNSAQGTHEQYF. In DNA form, the CDR3 reads TGCGCCAGCAGAAATTCGGCCCAGGGTACCCACGAGCAGTACTTC.

This clonotype was detected a few times. V is TRBV4-1 and J is TRBJ2-2, with 8 positions matching TRBD1. The junction had 11 bases not matched to a gene; V was cut back by 4 bases and J by 1 base. CDR3 length equals 18 residues. The germline V gene encodes CDR1 MGHRA and CDR2 YSYEKL. The CDR3 bases are TGCGCCAGCAGCCCTACTTCTTCCGGGACAGGGAACACCGGGGAGCTGTTTTTT. Translating gives CASSPTSSGTGNTGELFF.

At least ten counts were recorded for this clonotype. The gene calls are TRBV10-3 and TRBJ1-6, with 7 bases matching TRBD1. V was clipped by 0 bases and J by 6 bases; unmatched bases: 2. The CDR3 is 15 residues long. CDR1 and CDR2 (germline): ENHRY, SYGVKD. CDR3 sequence (DNA): TGTGCCATCAGTGAGTCGGACAGGCGTAATTCACCCCTCCACTTT. Translating gives CAISESDRRNSPLHF.

This chain joins TRBV30 and TRBJ1-5, with no clear D. Trimming stripped 1 base from V and 2 bases from J, with 12 bases between. Per the germline V gene, CDR1 is GTSNPN and CDR2 is SVGIG (reference sequence). The CDR3 totals 15 residues. CDR3 sequence (DNA): TGTGCCTGGAGTGACGGTTTGGTCGGCAATCAGCCCCAGCATTTT. Amino acids: CAWSDGLVGNQPQHF.

In this sample, this clonotype turned up a few times. The rearrangement uses TRBV7-9 and TRBJ1-2; perhaps TRBD1 as D (5 bases). The CDR3 is 16 amino acids. With 0 bases removed from V and 4 bases from J, the gap between germline ends came to 15 bases. CDR1 SEHNR and CDR2 FQNEAQ come from the germline V gene (reference sequence). CDR3 DNA: TGTGCCAGCAGCTTAGCTCGGGGGGTTGAGGGCTATGGCTACACCTTC. This translates into CASSLARGVEGYGYTF.

The table lists this clonotype with many counts. The chain recombines TRBV6-1 with TRBJ1-1, with 8 bases identical to TRBD1. Germline values: CDR1 MNHNS, CDR2 SASEGT. The V and J ends lost 6 bases and 5 bases, in that order; junction bases with no gene match: 8. The length of the CDR3 is 14 residues. CDR3 DNA sequence: TGTGCCAGCAGCCGAGGACAGGGTGGGACTGAAGCTTTCTTT. Its translation: CASSRGQGGTEAFF.

The DNA of the CDR3 is TGTGCCAGCTCACCAATGAGTGCTGGGGCCAACGTCCTGACTTTC. Translated, it gives CASSPMSAGANVLTF. The chain combines TRBV2 with TRBJ2-6; no definite D call. The V and J ends lost 8 bases and 2 bases respectively, with 13 bases between them. CDR1 is SNHLY, CDR2 FYNNEI, per germline. The CDR3 has 15 amino acids.

This clonotype was detected a few times. This may arise from a read error, as a much more abundant clone is one base away. In DNA, the CDR3 is TGTGCCAGCAGCCACCGGGACAAGGGGAACACTGAAGCTCTCTTT. Translated: CASSHRDKGNTEALF. This chain links TRBV3-1 with TRBJ1-1; possibly TRBD1 for D (6 bases). Germline values: CDR1 LGHDT, CDR2 YNNKEL (reference sequence). The CDR3 loop spans 15 amino acids.

Only a few counts were recorded for this clonotype. This chain joins TRBV6-1 and TRBJ1-6; a weak D match, TRBD1 (6 bases). Germline V gene lookup returns CDR1 MNHNS and CDR2 SASEGT. V lost 4 bases, J lost 3 bases, and 16 bases lay in between. CDR3 length equals 17 residues. In DNA, the CDR3 is TGTGCCAGCAGTGCCCTCCGGGGGGCCGGCTATAATTCACCCCTCCACTTT. It codes for CASSALRGAGYNSPLHF.

The chain couples TRBV5-6 to TRBJ1-5, with D unresolved. This CDR3 contains 12 residues. Germline CDR1 SGHDT, CDR2 YYEEEE. Deletions cut 4 bases from V and 9 bases from J, with 11 bases between. The CDR3 DNA sequence: TGTGCCAGCAGCCTAAGGAGTTCGCCCCAGCATTTT. It yields the protein CASSLRSSPQHF.

This clonotype has just a few counts. V usage is TRBV19 and J usage is TRBJ1-2; D remains ambiguous. Germline V gene lookup returns CDR1 LNHDA and CDR2 SQIVND (reference sequence). Trimming cost V 5 bases and J 4 bases, with 11 bases left between them. This CDR3 has 13 residues. CDR3 amino acids: CASSPDGPYGYTF. DNA of the CDR3: TGTGCCAGTAGTCCAGACGGACCCTATGGCTACACCTTC. Together with reference TRBV19 and TRBJ1-2, the CDR3 gives the full variable domain: DGGITQSPKYLFRKEGQNVTLSCEQNLNHDAMYWYRQDPGQGLRLIYYSQIVNDFQKGDIAEGYSVSREKKESFPLTVTSAQKNPTAFYLCASSPDGPYGYTFGSGTRLTVV.

The chain joins TRBV28 to TRBJ2-7, with a possible D match to TRBD2 (6 bases). This CDR3 is built from 12 residues. Germline loops: CDR1 MDHEN, CDR2 SYDVKM. The V end lost 8 bases, the J end lost 3 bases, and 11 bases lay between the germline ends. CDR3 sequence reads: CASEQEGYEQYF. In nucleotides, the CDR3 is TGTGCCAGCGAGCAGGAGGGCTACGAGCAGTACTTC.

In this sample, this clonotype turned up many times. The chain uses TRBV5-1 and TRBJ1-1, with D perhaps matching TRBD1 (6 bases). V was shortened by 4 bases and J by 5 bases, with 21 bases between the two germline ends. The CDR3 is 16 amino acids. From germline, CDR1 is SGHRS and CDR2 YFSETQ. CDR3 DNA sequence: TGCGCCAGCAGCCTTGGACAGCCCGGACGAAGTACTGAAGCTTTCTTT. This translates into CASSLGQPGRSTEAFF. Variable domain in full (rest from reference TRBV5-1 and TRBJ1-1): KAGVTQTPRYLIKTRGQQVTLSCSPISGHRSVSWYQQTPGQGLQFLFEYFSETQRNKGNFPGRFSGRQFSNSRSEMNVSTLELGDSALYLCASSLGQPGRSTEAFFGQGTRLTVV.

This clonotype was counted between two and nine times. The V call is TRBV19, the J call TRBJ2-4, with D perhaps matching TRBD1 (5 bases). V was cut by 7 bases and J by 3 bases, with 10 bases left in between. This CDR3 contains 13 residues. Germline CDR1 and CDR2: LNHDA and SQIVND (reference sequence). The CDR3 loop reads CASNDRDKNIQYF. In nucleotides, the CDR3 is TGTGCCAGTAACGACAGAGACAAAAACATTCAGTACTTC.

In this sample, this clonotype turned up many times. V and J are TRBV5-8 and TRBJ1-6, with 8 bases that match TRBD1. Germline assignment: CDR1 SGHTS and CDR2 YDEGEE. The CDR3 spans 15 residues. The V gene end was trimmed by 4 bases and the J gene end by 6 bases; junction bases not matched to a gene: 6. CDR3 coding DNA: TGTGCCAGCAGCGAAAGGACAGGGACTAATTCACCCCTCCACTTT. Translated: CASSERTGTNSPLHF.

At least ten counts were recorded for this clonotype. J is TRBJ1-2 and V is TRBV2; no clear D gene. Germline V gene data show CDR1 as SNHLY and CDR2 as FYNNEI. The CDR3 consists of 12 residues. V was clipped by 4 bases and J by 6 bases, with 9 bases between them. CDR3 sequence: CASSVGYDGYTF. The CDR3 nucleotides read TGTGCCAGCAGTGTGGGGTATGATGGCTACACCTTC.

In its sample, this clonotype was seen many times. The gene calls are TRBV27 and TRBJ2-7; D remains ambiguous. The CDR3 extends over 13 amino acids. Trimming pared 5 bases from V and 2 bases from J, leaving 10 bases between. CDR1 is MNHEY and CDR2 is SMNVEV in the germline V gene (reference sequence). CDR3 DNA: TGTGCCAGCAGTCCCGGCTTGGCCTACGAGCAGTACTTC. Amino acids: CASSPGLAYEQYF.

The chain combines TRBV29-1 with TRBJ2-7; the match to TRBD1 covers 7 bases. J was trimmed by 10 bases and V by 0 bases; bases with no gene match: 6. Germline V CDR1 and CDR2: SQVTM, ANQGSEA. The CDR3 has 12 residues. CDR3 in DNA: TGCAGCGTTGAAGAAGGACAGGCTGCTCAGTACTTC. The encoded protein is CSVEEGQAAQYF.

This clonotype was counted between two and nine times. The chain employs TRBV10-3 and TRBJ1-1; 7 bases line up with TRBD1. J lost 1 base, V lost 4 bases, and 3 bases had no gene match. This CDR3 is built from 14 residues. Germline V gene data show CDR1 as ENHRY and CDR2 as SYGVKD. The CDR3 sequence is CAISGDSRNTEAFF. The CDR3 nucleotides are TGTGCCATCAGTGGGGACAGCCGGAACACTGAAGCTTTCTTT.

This clonotype was picked up many times. The rearrangement links TRBV6-1 to TRBJ1-2; D not resolved. The CDR3 contains 15 residues. Germline CDR1 reads MNHNS; CDR2 reads SASEGT. The V end was cut by 2 bases, the J end by 3 bases, with 13 bases between. The CDR3 loop reads CASSERRRAYYGYTF. CDR3 bases: TGTGCCAGCAGTGAACGCAGGCGGGCCTACTATGGCTACACCTTC.